These T cell receptor beta chains were read from a single sample in a study of cytomegalovirus exposure and HLA in healthy donors. Assay used: immunoSEQ multiplex PCR; TCRdb lists only in-frame clones, some missing. The repertoire consists of around 90,000 clones, with over 60% occurring once and the leading ten covering 5.5% to 6%. Sequencing was performed on PBMCs. The receptors derive from a boy between 10 and 17 years old in good health and CMV-seropositive. The CDR3 runs from the conserved cysteine through the conserved F or W. Fields, in order: D gene, clone size, V gene, J gene, CDR3 protein, CDR3 DNA. A D gene is named only where the DNA matches it firmly. Size values are once, few and many counts, or a class for expanded clones, and some rows have none.

NA	NA	TRBV21-1	TRBJ2-7	CASSNNSIGQGVLVFHDYEQYF	TGTGCCAGCAGCAACAATTCTATTGGACAGGGAGTATTAGTATTCCACGACTACGAGCAGTACTTC
NA	NA	TRBV30	TRBJ2-1	CAWRAASHNNEQFF	TGTGCCTGGAGGGCGGCATCCCACAACAATGAGCAGTTCTTC
NA	few	TRBV6-1	TRBJ2-1	CASRPQGRNEQFF	TGTGCCAGCAGACCACAGGGGAGGAATGAGCAGTTCTTC
NA	NA	TRBV30	TRBJ1-1	CAWSVNTDTYTEAFF	TGTGCCTGGAGTGTAAATACGGACACTTACACTGAAGCTTTCTTT
TRBD2	NA	TRBV30	TRBJ2-1	CAWSVLWLAETRIYNEQFF	TGTGCCTGGAGTGTATTGTGGCTAGCGGAAACACGGATCTACAATGAGCAGTTCTTC
TRBD2	NA	TRBV5-4	TRBJ2-2	CASNFLAGGTGELFF	TGTGCCAGCAACTTCCTGGCGGGGGGAACCGGGGAGCTGTTTTTT
NA	NA	TRBV5-8	TRBJ1-5	CASSSGTKIPVRNQPQHF	TGTGCCAGCAGCTCCGGGACAAAGATTCCCGTACGGAATCAGCCCCAGCATTTT
NA	NA	TRBV2	TRBJ2-7	CASGPSGIEQYF	TGTGCCAGCGGCCCGTCGGGGATCGAGCAGTACTTC
NA	NA	TRBV7-9	TRBJ2-3	CASSLNSGVSTDTQYF	TGTGCCAGCAGCTTAAACTCGGGGGTGAGCACAGATACGCAGTATTTT
NA	NA	TRBV5-1	TRBJ2-7	CASSFSTVPREQYF	TGCGCCAGCAGCTTCTCTACGGTCCCACGGGAGCAGTACTTC
TRBD1	NA	TRBV28	TRBJ1-1	CASSSWTGGNTEAFF	TGTGCCAGCAGTTCCTGGACAGGGGGCAACACTGAAGCTTTCTTT
NA	few	TRBV7-9	TRBJ2-1	CACGLSYNEQFF	TGTGCCTGCGGGTTGTCCTACAATGAGCAGTTCTTC
TRBD1	few	TRBV30	TRBJ1-2	CACKQGTMIGGYTF	TGTGCCTGCAAACAGGGGACAATGATAGGCGGCTACACCTTC
TRBD2	NA	TRBV2	TRBJ2-7	CATQNRAGRAYEQYF	TGTGCCACCCAGAATCGGGCAGGGAGGGCCTACGAGCAGTACTTC
NA	NA	TRBV6-6	TRBJ1-2	CASGVLAYGYTF	TGTGCCAGCGGTGTTTTGGCCTATGGCTACACCTTC